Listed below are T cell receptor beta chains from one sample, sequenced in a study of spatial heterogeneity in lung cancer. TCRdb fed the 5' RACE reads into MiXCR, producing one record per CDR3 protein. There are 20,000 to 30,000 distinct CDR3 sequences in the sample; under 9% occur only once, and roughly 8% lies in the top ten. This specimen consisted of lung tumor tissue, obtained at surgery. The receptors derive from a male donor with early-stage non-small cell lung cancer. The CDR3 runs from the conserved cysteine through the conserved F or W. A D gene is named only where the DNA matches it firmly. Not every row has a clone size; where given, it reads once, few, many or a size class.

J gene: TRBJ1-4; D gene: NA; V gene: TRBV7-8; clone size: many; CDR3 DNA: TGTGCCAGCAGCTTATCTCCCATGGCTAATGAAAAACTGTTTTTT; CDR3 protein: CASSLSPMANEKLFF
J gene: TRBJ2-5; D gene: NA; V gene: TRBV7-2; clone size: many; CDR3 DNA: TGTGCCAGCAGCTTACAGGTCCGCAAACAAATGGGAGAGACCCAGTACTTC; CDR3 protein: CASSLQVRKQMGETQYF
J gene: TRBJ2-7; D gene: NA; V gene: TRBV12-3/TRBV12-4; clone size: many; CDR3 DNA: TGTGCCAGCAGTTTTCAGGGGACTAAGCAGTACTTC; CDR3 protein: CASSFQGTKQYF
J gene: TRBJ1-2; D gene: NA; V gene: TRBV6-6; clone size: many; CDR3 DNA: TGTGCCAGCAGCTACGAGGCTCCGGGCTATGGCTACACCTTC; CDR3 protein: CASSYEAPGYGYTF
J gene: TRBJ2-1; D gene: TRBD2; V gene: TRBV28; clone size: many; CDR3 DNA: TGTGCCAGCAGTTTAAGGAGCGGGAGACCGCAGTTCTTC; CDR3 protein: CASSLRSGRPQFF
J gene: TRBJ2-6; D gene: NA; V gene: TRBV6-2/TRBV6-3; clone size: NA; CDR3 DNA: TGTGCCAGCAGTTATTCCGGATCTGGGGCCAACGTCCTGACTTTC; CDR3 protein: CASSYSGSGANVLTF
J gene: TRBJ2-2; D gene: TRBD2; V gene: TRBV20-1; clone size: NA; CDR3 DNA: TGCAGTGCTAGACCCCCTAGCGGGAAGAACACCGGGGAGCTGTTTTTT; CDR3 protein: CSARPPSGKNTGELFF
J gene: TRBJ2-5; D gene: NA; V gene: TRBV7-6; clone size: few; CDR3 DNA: TGTGTCAGCAGCTTCGAGGTGATGACCCAGTACTTC; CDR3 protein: CVSSFEVMTQYF
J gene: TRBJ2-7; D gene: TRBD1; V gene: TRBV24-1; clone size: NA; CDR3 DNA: TGTGCCACCAGTGCAGGGGGCGTATCATACGAGCAGTACTTC; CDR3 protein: CATSAGGVSYEQYF
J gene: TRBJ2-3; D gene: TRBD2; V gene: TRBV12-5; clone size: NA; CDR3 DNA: TGTGCTAGTGGTTTGGCTCGGGGGGGTAGGGGCGCAGATACGCAGTATTTT; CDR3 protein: CASGLARGGRGADTQYF
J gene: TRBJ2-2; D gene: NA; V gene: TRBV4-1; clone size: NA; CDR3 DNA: TGCGCCAGCAGCCAAGCATCGGGTCACAAGAGAGGCGGGGAGCTGTTTTTT; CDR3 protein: CASSQASGHKRGGELFF
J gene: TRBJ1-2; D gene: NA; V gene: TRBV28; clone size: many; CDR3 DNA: TGTGCCAGCAGTTTATCCCCCCCGCTGTTCCGGGGCTACACCTTC; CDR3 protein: CASSLSPPLFRGYTF
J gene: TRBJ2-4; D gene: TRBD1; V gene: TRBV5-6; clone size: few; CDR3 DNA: TGTGCCAGCAGCTGGGGGACAGGGTTGGGGTACTTC; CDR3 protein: CASSWGTGLGYF
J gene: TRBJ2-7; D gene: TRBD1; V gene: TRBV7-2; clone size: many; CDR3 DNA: TGTGCCAGCAGCAGTCAGGGGGCCTACGAGCAGTACTTC; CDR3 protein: CASSSQGAYEQYF
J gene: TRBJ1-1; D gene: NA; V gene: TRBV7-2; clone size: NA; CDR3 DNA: TGTGCCAGCAGCTTAGCGAGTACGGGACAAGCGAACACTGAAGCTTTCTTT; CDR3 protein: CASSLASTGQANTEAFF
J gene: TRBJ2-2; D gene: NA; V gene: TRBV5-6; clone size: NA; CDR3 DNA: TGTGCCAGCAGCTGGGGGTTATCGGAGGCGAACGCCGGGGAGCTGTTTTTT; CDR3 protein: CASSWGLSEANAGELFF
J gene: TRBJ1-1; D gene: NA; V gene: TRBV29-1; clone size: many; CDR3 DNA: TGCAGCGTTGAATTACGGAAGAACACTGAAGCTTTCTTT; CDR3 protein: CSVELRKNTEAFF
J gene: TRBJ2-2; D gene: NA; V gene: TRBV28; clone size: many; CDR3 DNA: TGTGCCAGCAGTTTGGGCCGGGAGCTGTTTTTT; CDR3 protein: CASSLGRELFF
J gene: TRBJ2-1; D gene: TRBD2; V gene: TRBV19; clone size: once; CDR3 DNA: TGTGCCAGTAGTGCGGGGGACTACAATGAGCAGTTCTTC; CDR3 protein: CASSAGDYNEQFF
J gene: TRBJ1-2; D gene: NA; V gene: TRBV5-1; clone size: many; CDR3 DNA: TGCGCCAGCAGCTTGGCCGGCGGGGAGGAATATGGCTACACCTTC; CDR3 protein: CASSLAGGEEYGYTF
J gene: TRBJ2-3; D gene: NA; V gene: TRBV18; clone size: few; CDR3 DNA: TGTGCCAGCTCACCAAAGGAGGATACGCAGTATTTT; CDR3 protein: CASSPKEDTQYF
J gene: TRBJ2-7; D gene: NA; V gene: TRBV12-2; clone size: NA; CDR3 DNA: TGTGCAAGTCGCTTAGTCCCGATTACCCCCTACGAGCAGTACTTC; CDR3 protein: CASRLVPITPYEQYF
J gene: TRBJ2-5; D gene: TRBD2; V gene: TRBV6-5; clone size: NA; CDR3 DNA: TGTGCCAGCAGTTACTCCCTAGCGGGGTTTCAAGAGACCCAGTACTTC; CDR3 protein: CASSYSLAGFQETQYF
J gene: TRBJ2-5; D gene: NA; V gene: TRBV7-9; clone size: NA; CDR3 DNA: TGTGCCAGCAGCAGGCCTCTAGAGGAAGAGACCCAGTACTTC; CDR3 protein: CASSRPLEEETQYF
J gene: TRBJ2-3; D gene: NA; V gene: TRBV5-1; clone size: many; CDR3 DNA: TGCGCCAGCAGCCAATCGACGGGAGAAGCAGATACGCAGTATTTT; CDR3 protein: CASSQSTGEADTQYF
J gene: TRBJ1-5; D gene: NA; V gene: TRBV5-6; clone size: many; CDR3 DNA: TGTGCCAGCAGCTTGGGGGGAATGAATCAGCCCCAGCATTTT; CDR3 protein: CASSLGGMNQPQHF
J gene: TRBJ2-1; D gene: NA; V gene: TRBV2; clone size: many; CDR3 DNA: TGTGCCAGCCGGCCCCAATATGAGCAGTTCTTC; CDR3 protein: CASRPQYEQFF
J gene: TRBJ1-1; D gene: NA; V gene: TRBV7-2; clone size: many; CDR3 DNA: TGTGCCAGCAACCCAAGTTCGGGGGTTCTGAACACTGAAGCTTTCTTT; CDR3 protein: CASNPSSGVLNTEAFF
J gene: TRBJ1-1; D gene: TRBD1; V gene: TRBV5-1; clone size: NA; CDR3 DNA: TGCGCCAGCAGCTTACGGACAGGGATAGAGACTGAAGCTTTCTTT; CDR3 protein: CASSLRTGIETEAFF
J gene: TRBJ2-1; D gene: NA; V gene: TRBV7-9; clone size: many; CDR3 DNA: TGTGCCAGCAGCCTTTATAACAATGAGCAGTTCTTC; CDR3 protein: CASSLYNNEQFF
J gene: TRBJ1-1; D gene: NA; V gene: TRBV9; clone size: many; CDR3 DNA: TGTGCCAGCAGCGTAGCACAGAAGAACACTGAAGCTTTCTTT; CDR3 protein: CASSVAQKNTEAFF
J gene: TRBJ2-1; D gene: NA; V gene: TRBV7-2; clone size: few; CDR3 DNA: TGTGCCAGCAGCTTCACGAGCGGTCAGGGCAATGAGCAGTTCTTC; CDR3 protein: CASSFTSGQGNEQFF
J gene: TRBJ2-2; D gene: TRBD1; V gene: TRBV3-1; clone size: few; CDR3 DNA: TGTGCCAGCAGCCCGGGATCCATGGACAGGGGAAACACCGGGGAGCTGTTTTTT; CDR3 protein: CASSPGSMDRGNTGELFF
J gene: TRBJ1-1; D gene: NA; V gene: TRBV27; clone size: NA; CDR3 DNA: TGTGCCAGCAGTTTTAAGGGGGGACTGAACACTGAAGCTTTCTTT; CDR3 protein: CASSFKGGLNTEAFF
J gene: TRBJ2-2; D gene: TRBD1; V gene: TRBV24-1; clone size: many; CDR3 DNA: TGTGCCACCAGTGATGCGTGGGGACAGGGGAGTTCCGGGGAGCTGTTTTTT; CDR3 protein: CATSDAWGQGSSGELFF
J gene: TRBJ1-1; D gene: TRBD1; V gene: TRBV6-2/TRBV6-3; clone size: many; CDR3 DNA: TGTGCCAGCAGCTCCAGGGGGCGGGGCACTGAAGCTTTCTTT; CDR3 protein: CASSSRGRGTEAFF